Listed here are 6 T cell receptor beta chains from one sample, sequenced in a study of Ad26.COV2.S vaccination and SARS-CoV-2 variants. TCRdb's copy holds only in-frame clones and misses some; the assay was immunoSEQ multiplex PCR. The profile shows about 350,000 clones, 70% to 90% of them singletons. Treatment denoted: around 19 received Ad26.COV2.S at low or high dose, single or two shots; about 5 received placebo; per-sample allocation not given. Day 63 after the first vaccine or placebo injection was the time point for sampling. The sample here was peripheral blood, taken in a trial of Ad26.COV2.S vaccine versus placebo. These receptors all come from a person between 18 and 65 years old who received the Ad26.COV2.S COVID-19 vaccine or a placebo.

The chain couples TRBV5-6 to TRBJ1-1, with TRBD1 identical over 7 bases. The J segment lost 1 base and the V segment lost 6 bases, leaving 3 bases of the junction unmatched. The CDR3 is made up of 13 amino acids. Germline lookup yields CDR1 SGHDT and CDR2 YYEEEE. The CDR3 reads CASMPGGNTEAFF. The CDR3 DNA follows: TGTGCCAGCATGCCAGGGGGGAACACTGAAGCTTTCTTT.

The CDR3 loop reads CASSPLTGRDEQYF. The CDR3 bases are TGTGCCAGCTCGCCGCTCACAGGGAGAGACGAGCAGTACTTC. The rearrangement joins TRBV18 to TRBJ2-7, with D maybe TRBD1 (6 bases). Germline V gene data show CDR1 as KGHSH and CDR2 as LQKENI. V lost 6 bases to trimming and J lost 5 bases, with 17 bases between them. There are 14 residues in the CDR3.

This rearrangement joins TRBV6-6 to TRBJ2-2; D possibly corresponds to TRBD2 (6 bases). The CDR3 has 14 amino acids. Germline values: CDR1 MNHNY, CDR2 SVGAGI (reference sequence). Trimming pared 10 bases from V and 0 bases from J, leaving 12 bases between. The CDR3 bases are TGTGCCACAATGACGGGGGCGAACACCGGGGAGCTGTTTTTT. Translated: CATMTGANTGELFF.

This sequence joins TRBV18 and TRBJ2-5, with D unclear. Between the trimmed V and J ends, which lost 1 base and 0 bases, there was a span of 9 bases. The CDR3 is 15 amino acids. The germline V gene encodes CDR1 KGHSH and CDR2 LQKENI. The CDR3 region is CASSPLPGHQETQYF. Here the CDR3 DNA reads TGTGCCAGCTCACCACTCCCGGGCCACCAAGAGACCCAGTACTTC.

The chain recombines TRBV7-7 with TRBJ2-5; 8 bases are shared with TRBD1. V was clipped by 5 bases and J by 4 bases; unmatched bases: 9. Germline CDR1 is SSHAT and CDR2 is FNYEAQ (reference sequence). CDR3 length: 15 residues. Written as DNA, the CDR3 is TGTGCCAGCAGCCCTACCAGGACAGGGTCAGAGACCCAGTACTTC. Its translation is CASSPTRTGSETQYF. Complete variable domain (other parts from reference TRBV7-7 and TRBJ2-5): GAGVSQSPRYKVTKRGQDVTLRCDPISSHATLYWYQQALGQGPEFLTYFNYEAQPDKSGLPSDRFSAERPEGSISTLTIQRTEQRDSAMYRCASSPTRTGSETQYFGPGTRLLVL.

The rearrangement uses TRBV6-2 or TRBV6-3 and TRBJ2-3; 11 bases fit TRBD2. The CDR3 length is 17 residues. Germline V CDR1 and CDR2: MNHEY, SVGEGT. Germline trimming cut 2 bases from V and 2 bases from J; bases unmatched to any gene: 6. CDR3 region: CASSYPLAGDSTDTQYF. The CDR3 region has the DNA TGTGCCAGCAGTTACCCACTAGCGGGAGATTCCACAGATACGCAGTATTTT.